The rows below give T cell receptor beta chains drawn from one sample of a study of T cells in Graves' hyperthyroidism and ophthalmopathy. A single record per CDR3 protein comes from TCRdb applying MiXCR to the multiplex PCR reads. Among some 600,000 distinct CDR3 sequences, 35% to 55% were seen once, and the ten largest hold 8.2%. Sequenced sample: peripheral blood or thyroid tissue (not recorded which). These receptors were taken from a woman between 18 and 29 years old with Graves' hyperthyroidism. CDR3s include the opening cysteine and the closing phenylalanine or tryptophan. D genes are given only for firm matches. Some rows have no size entry. The others give once, few or many, or a class for an expanded clone.

v_gene: TRBV25-1; d_gene: .; j_gene: TRBJ2-5; abundance: .; CDR3aa: CASSPQLTEWGPGETQYF; CDR3nt: TGTGCCAGCTCCCCGCAACTGACGGAGTGGGGGCCAGGAGAGACCCAGTACTTC
v_gene: TRBV7-9; d_gene: .; j_gene: TRBJ2-2; abundance: .; CDR3aa: CASSQARTPNTGELFF; CDR3nt: TGTGCCAGCAGCCAAGCTCGGACCCCGAACACCGGGGAGCTGTTTTTT
v_gene: TRBV29-1; d_gene: .; j_gene: TRBJ2-5; abundance: .; CDR3aa: CSLGLGPETQYF; CDR3nt: TGCAGCTTGGGGTTGGGGCCGGAGACCCAGTACTTC
v_gene: TRBV19; d_gene: .; j_gene: TRBJ1-6; abundance: many; CDR3aa: CASSIEDSPLHF; CDR3nt: TGTGCCAGTAGTATAGAGGATTCACCCCTCCACTTT
v_gene: TRBV14; d_gene: .; j_gene: TRBJ1-2; abundance: .; CDR3aa: CASRGADTF; CDR3nt: TGTGCCAGCAGGGGGGCGGACACCTTC
v_gene: TRBV20-1; d_gene: .; j_gene: TRBJ1-5; abundance: .; CDR3aa: CSGEPQGNQPQHF; CDR3nt: TGCAGTGGTGAGCCCCAGGGAAATCAGCCCCAGCATTTT
v_gene: TRBV16; d_gene: .; j_gene: TRBJ2-2; abundance: .; CDR3aa: CASSQSSGYTGELFF; CDR3nt: TGTGCCAGCAGCCAATCTAGCGGATACACCGGGGAGCTGTTTTTT
v_gene: TRBV6-5; d_gene: TRBD1; j_gene: TRBJ1-2; abundance: .; CDR3aa: CAISYDGQGEHGYTF; CDR3nt: TGTGCCATCAGTTACGATGGACAGGGGGAGCATGGCTACACCTTC
v_gene: TRBV5-1; d_gene: .; j_gene: TRBJ2-6; abundance: few; CDR3aa: CASSLDGANVLTF; CDR3nt: TGCGCCAGCAGCTTGGACGGGGCCAACGTCCTGACTTTC
v_gene: TRBV29-1; d_gene: .; j_gene: TRBJ2-3; abundance: .; CDR3aa: CSVTVVTQYF; CDR3nt: TGCAGCGTCACCGTAGTCACGCAGTATTTT